This passage covers 32 T cell receptor beta chains from one sample sequenced in a study of response to subunit inactivated influenza vaccine. From the RT-PCR reads, TCRdb called clonotypes with MiXCR, one entry per CDR3 protein. Altogether around 520,000 distinct CDR3 sequences are present, about 11% being singletons, with the ten largest covering 10%. Sequenced material: PBMCs from blood, taken on the day of vaccination. Receptors were obtained from a man in his fifties who received an inactivated influenza vaccine.

V is TRBV15 and J is TRBJ1-1; no clear D gene. Trimming took off 7 bases at V and 2 bases at J, with 11 bases between the two ends. This CDR3 comprises 13 residues. CDR1 LNHNV and CDR2 YYDKDF come from the germline V gene (reference sequence). CDR3 in DNA: TGTGCCACCACCCGAAACACAAACACTGAAGCTTTCTTT. Amino acid sequence: CATTRNTNTEAFF. Full variable domain (rest looked up from reference TRBV15 and TRBJ1-1): DAMVIQNPRYQVTQFGKPVTLSCSQTLNHNVMYWYQQKSSQAPKLLFHYYDKDFNNEADTPDNFQSRRPNTSFCFLDIRSPGLGDTAMYLCATTRNTNTEAFFGQGTRLTVV.

This clonotype turned up a few times. The chain combines TRBV12-3 or TRBV12-4 with TRBJ2-1; D is unclear. Between the trimmed V and J ends, which lost 4 bases and 0 bases, there was a span of 10 bases. This CDR3 spans 15 amino acids. CDR3 bases: TGTGCCAGCAGTTGGGCCCCAAGCTCCTACAATGAGCAGTTCTTC. It encodes CASSWAPSSYNEQFF.

Concerning this clonotype itself: A much larger clone lies a single base off, so this may be a read error. The chain is built from TRBV24-1 and TRBJ2-2, with D perhaps assigned TRBD1 or TRBD2 (5 bases each). CDR1 is KGHDR, CDR2 SFDVKD, per germline. This CDR3 has 13 amino acids. CDR3 coding DNA: TGTGCCACCAGCCCGACAGTACCCGGGGAGCTGGTTTTT. Protein sequence: CATSPTVPGELVF.

V is TRBV4-1 and J is TRBJ2-5; 7 nucleotides match TRBD2. J was trimmed by 4 bases and V by 0 bases; bases with no gene match: 8. The V gene's germline CDR1 is MGHRA and CDR2 YSYEKL. The CDR3 has 16 residues. In nucleotides, the CDR3 is TGCGCCAGCAGCCAAGATCAGCGCGGGAGAGGAGAGACCCAGTACTTC. It translates to CASSQDQRGRGETQYF.

This clonotype was detected a few times. The CDR3 sequence is CASSATGPTGELFF. The CDR3 DNA reads TGCGCCAGCAGCGCGACAGGCCCAACCGGGGAGCTGTTTTTT. The V call is TRBV5-1, the J call TRBJ2-2; possible D gene TRBD1, 6 bases. The CDR3 runs to 14 residues. Germline values: CDR1 SGHRS, CDR2 YFSETQ. Trimming left V 4 bases short and J 5 bases short, with 12 bases between.

This clonotype appeared a few times. This rearrangement joins TRBV27 to TRBJ2-3; 7 bases agree with TRBD2. The CDR3 extends over 14 amino acids. Unmatched junction bases numbered 7, after V lost 6 bases and J lost 4 bases. Germline values: CDR1 MNHEY, CDR2 SMNVEV (reference sequence). This CDR3 is CASRRRERADTQYF. CDR3 sequence (DNA): TGTGCCAGCAGAAGGCGGGAGAGGGCAGATACGCAGTATTTT.

This clonotype has a handful of counts. The chain has TRBV7-9 and TRBJ2-7, with 9 bases identical to TRBD1. V gave up 4 bases and J gave up 4 bases; unmatched junction bases: 8. The CDR3 loop spans 15 amino acids. Germline V gives CDR1 SEHNR, CDR2 FQNEAQ (reference sequence). CDR3 nucleotides: TGTGCCAGCAGCTCGGGCGGACAGGGGATATACGAGCAGTACTTC. Amino acids: CASSSGGQGIYEQYF.

A single count supports this clonotype. One junction end does not reproduce the germline sequence, and a read error may be involved. This chain uses TRBV7-6 with TRBJ2-3, with 7 bases lining up with TRBD2. Germline V lookup: CDR1 SGHVS, CDR2 FNYEAQ. The CDR3 contains 16 residues. The CDR3 coding sequence is TGTGCCAGCAGCTTATTAGCCGTAGAGGCGGGAGATACGCATTATTTT. Its protein is CASSLLAVEAGDTHYF.

This clonotype was counted between two and nine times. The chain uses TRBV7-2 and TRBJ2-4; 9 bases are a match to TRBD1. Germline-derived CDR1 and CDR2 are SGHTA and FQGNSA. The CDR3 loop spans 13 amino acids. The trim removed 5 bases at V and 8 bases at J, leaving 4 bases unmatched. The CDR3 loop is CASSGQGNYIQYF. CDR3 nucleotide sequence: TGTGCCAGCAGCGGACAGGGGAACTACATTCAGTACTTC.

This clonotype was detected a few times. V gene TRBV4-1 combines with J gene TRBJ1-1; the D is unclear. Germline V CDR1 and CDR2: MGHRA, YSYEKL. The CDR3 runs 13 residues. The V end lost 2 bases, the J end lost 3 bases, and 7 bases lay between the germline ends. DNA of the CDR3: TGCGCCAGCAGCCAAACGGGCCACACTGAAGCTTTCTTT. Amino acids: CASSQTGHTEAFF.

This clonotype was recorded a few times. The chain uses TRBV9 and TRBJ2-2; 9 bases are shared with TRBD1. The ends lost 7 bases at V and 5 bases at J; junction bases unmatched: 3. Germline loops: CDR1 SGDLS, CDR2 YYNGEE. CDR3 length equals 13 residues. The CDR3, as DNA: TGTGCCAGCCTCGGGACAGGGACCGGGGAGCTGTTTTTT. As protein: CASLGTGTGELFF.

The table lists this clonotype with many counts. The chain carries TRBV18 and TRBJ2-2, with unresolved D. Trimming cost V 5 bases and J 6 bases, with 13 bases left between them. This CDR3 region has 14 residues. The V gene's germline CDR1 is KGHSH and CDR2 LQKENI. The CDR3 loop is CASSARVDAGELFF. The CDR3 nucleotides read TGTGCCAGCTCAGCCCGGGTTGACGCCGGGGAGCTGTTTTTT.

The chain joins TRBV29-1 to TRBJ2-7, with 9 bases matching TRBD1. With 1 base clipped from V and 9 bases from J, the junction kept 16 bases outside the gene matches. Per germline, CDR1 SQVTM and CDR2 ANQGSEA. This CDR3 contains 16 residues. The CDR3 DNA is TGCAGCGTTGAAGGTCCGGCGGGACAGGGACAAGCTGGGCAGTACTTC. This encodes CSVEGPAGQGQAGQYF.

The table lists this clonotype with many counts. The CDR3 DNA reads as TGTGCCACCAGTGATTTGCGGGCCAACTATGGCTACACCTTC. Protein product: CATSDLRANYGYTF. This chain links TRBV24-1 with TRBJ1-2, with unresolved D. V lost 0 bases to trimming and J lost 2 bases, with 6 bases between them. The CDR3 has 14 residues. Germline V CDR1 and CDR2: KGHDR, SFDVKD.

This clonotype was recorded a few times. The chain recombines TRBV20-1 with TRBJ2-7; TRBD1 aligns across 10 bases. The J segment lost 7 bases and the V segment lost 5 bases, leaving 11 bases of the junction unmatched. From germline, CDR1 is DFQATT and CDR2 SNEGSKA (reference sequence). CDR3 length equals 14 residues. The DNA for the CDR3 is TGCAGTGCTGACCCGGGACAGGGGTTAAATGAGCAGTACTTC. Amino acid sequence: CSADPGQGLNEQYF.

This chain connects TRBV6-1 to TRBJ1-2, with 10 bases matching TRBD1. This CDR3 contains 14 residues. Germline V gives CDR1 MNHNS, CDR2 SASEGT. The junction had 10 bases not matched to a gene; V was cut back by 11 bases and J by 4 bases. The CDR3 reads CAGRRTGGLYGYTF. The CDR3 DNA sequence: TGTGCCGGCCGCCGGACAGGGGGTCTCTATGGCTACACCTTC.

This chain links TRBV27 with TRBJ2-7; 7 nucleotides match TRBD2. V shed 2 bases and J 1 base; nucleotides not matched to a gene: 2. This CDR3 has 14 amino acids. The germline CDR1 and CDR2 sequences are MNHEY and SMNVEV (reference sequence). The CDR3 nucleotides are TGTGCCAGCAGTTTAGCGCGGGGGTCCTACGAGCAGTACTTC. This gives the protein CASSLARGSYEQYF.

The V call is TRBV4-3, the J call TRBJ2-2; 7 bases fit TRBD2. The CDR3 sequence is 16 residues long. V dropped 6 bases and J dropped 4; count of bases not matched to a gene: 11. The germline V gene encodes CDR1 LGHNA and CDR2 YSLEER. For the CDR3, the DNA is TGCGCCAGCAGTCGCGGACTAGTTGGACTCACCGGGGAGCTGTTTTTT. It yields the protein CASSRGLVGLTGELFF.

The rearrangement uses TRBV4-3 and TRBJ2-1, with 8 bases aligning to TRBD2. CDR1 and CDR2 (germline): LGHNA, YSLEER. The CDR3 has 18 residues. The junction had 10 bases not matched to a gene; V was cut back by 0 bases and J by 3 bases. CDR3 protein: CASSQDGQTSGLYNEQFF. Written as DNA, the CDR3 is TGCGCCAGCAGCCAAGATGGCCAAACTAGCGGCCTCTACAATGAGCAGTTCTTC.

The rearrangement joins TRBV10-3 to TRBJ2-5, with TRBD1 matching 9 bases. This CDR3 region has 11 residues. V trimming: 8 bases; J trimming: 5 bases; junction bases outside the gene matches: 0. Germline-derived CDR1 and CDR2 are ENHRY and SYGVKD. CDR3 in DNA: TGTGCCATCGGGACAGGGGAGACCCAGTACTTC. Translated: CAIGTGETQYF.

The table lists this clonotype with many counts. CDR3 DNA sequence: TGTGCCAGCAGTTCTTACGACAGGATCGAGACCCAGTACTTC. The encoded protein is CASSSYDRIETQYF. The V gene is TRBV12-3 or TRBV12-4, the J gene TRBJ2-5; tentative D call: TRBD1 (6 bases). The CDR3 spans 14 residues. Trimming removed 4 bases at V and 5 bases at J, with 14 bases between.

This clonotype was detected only a few times. This rearrangement joins TRBV4-2 to TRBJ1-3; D gene uncertain. The CDR3 covers 16 residues. The V end was cut by 4 bases, the J end by 0 bases, with 13 bases between. Germline V gene lookup returns CDR1 LGHNA and CDR2 YNFKEQ. In DNA form, the CDR3 reads TGTGCCAGCAGCCCAGTATCCCAGTACTCTGGAAACACCATATATTTT. Amino acids: CASSPVSQYSGNTIYF.

For this clonotype: A read error may produce the germline difference seen at one junction end. The V call is TRBV5-1, the J call TRBJ1-1; D remains ambiguous. CDR3 length: 13 residues. Germline-derived CDR1 and CDR2 are SGHRS and YFSETQ. CDR3 coding DNA: TGCGCCAGCACCGCCAACCTGAACATTGAAGCTTTCTTT. It is translated as CASTANLNIEAFF.

A few counts support this clonotype. The chain uses TRBV20-1 and TRBJ2-5; D uncertain. Deletions cut 3 bases from V and 4 bases from J, with 6 bases between. The CDR3 consists of 11 residues. Germline CDR1 DFQATT, CDR2 SNEGSKA (reference sequence). This CDR3 reads CSASPVETQYF. In nucleotides, the CDR3 is TGCAGTGCTAGCCCGGTAGAGACCCAGTACTTC.

The genes are TRBV3-1 and TRBJ2-1; D gene ambiguous. Trimming removed 0 bases from V and 0 bases from J, with 9 bases in between. Germline CDR1 is LGHDT and CDR2 is YNNKEL (reference sequence). The CDR3 consists of 16 residues. The DNA for the CDR3 is TGTGCCAGCAGCCAAGATCCCGGTCTCTCCTACAATGAGCAGTTCTTC. Its translation: CASSQDPGLSYNEQFF.

The chain has TRBV19 and TRBJ2-2; 12 bases agree with TRBD2. J lost 7 bases, V lost 5 bases, and 5 bases had no gene match. The V gene's germline CDR1 is LNHDA and CDR2 SQIVND (reference sequence). This CDR3 contains 15 residues. The CDR3 protein is CASSSSGRANGELFF. The DNA for the CDR3 is TGTGCCAGTAGTTCTAGCGGGAGGGCCAACGGGGAGCTGTTTTTT. Full variable domain (outside the CDR3, taken from reference TRBV19 and TRBJ2-2): DGGITQSPKYLFRKEGQNVTLSCEQNLNHDAMYWYRQDPGQGLRLIYYSQIVNDFQKGDIAEGYSVSREKKESFPLTVTSAQKNPTAFYLCASSSSGRANGELFFGEGSRLTVL.

This clonotype was seen at least ten times. V and J are TRBV6-5 and TRBJ1-6; TRBD1 matches at 8 bases. CDR1 is MNHEY, CDR2 SVGAGI, per germline. The CDR3 runs 18 residues. V was pared by 0 bases and J by 5 bases, with 9 bases of the junction left unmatched. The chain's CDR3 is CASSYSTTGTGNNSPLHF. The CDR3 DNA reads TGTGCCAGCAGTTACTCGACTACAGGGACAGGAAATAATTCACCCCTCCACTTT.

This clonotype occurred a few times. The chain uses TRBV12-3 or TRBV12-4 and TRBJ2-5; 10 bases line up with TRBD1. J was trimmed by 3 bases and V by 3 bases; bases with no gene match: 1. The CDR3 covers 14 residues. The CDR3 loop is CASSLDRGKETQYF. Written as DNA, the CDR3 is TGTGCCAGCAGTTTGGACAGGGGGAAAGAGACCCAGTACTTC.

This clonotype was found many times. The chain recombines TRBV6-2 or TRBV6-3 with TRBJ2-1; D may be TRBD2 (5 bases). CDR1 and CDR2 (germline): MNHEY, SVGEGT. This CDR3 spans 13 amino acids. V was clipped by 5 bases and J by 4 bases, with 9 bases between them. The CDR3 nucleotides read TGTGCCAGCAGTCTCCGGGGTTACAATGAGCAGTTCTTC. It specifies CASSLRGYNEQFF.

The V and J genes are TRBV5-1 and TRBJ1-2; D is undetermined. From germline, CDR1 is SGHRS and CDR2 YFSETQ. Trimming cost V 7 bases and J 6 bases, with 13 bases left between them. The CDR3 sequence is 12 residues long. DNA for the CDR3: TGCGCCAGCCGCCGAGGGTCCGATGGCTACACCTTC. This encodes CASRRGSDGYTF.

This clonotype showed up many times. J is TRBJ2-7 and V is TRBV12-3 or TRBV12-4, with 15 bases lining up with TRBD2. CDR3 length equals 17 residues. V dropped 5 bases and J dropped 2; count of bases not matched to a gene: 7. This CDR3 reads CASSDYRTSGRAYEQYF. The CDR3 DNA reads TGTGCCAGCAGTGATTATAGGACTAGCGGGAGGGCCTACGAGCAGTACTTC.

The chain recombines TRBV10-3 with TRBJ2-5; tentatively, D is TRBD2 (5 bases). CDR1 and CDR2 from the germline V gene are ENHRY and SYGVKD. There are 14 residues in the CDR3. Trimming cost V 3 bases and J 5 bases, with 13 bases left between them. CDR3 in amino acids: CAISDHGVIETQYF. CDR3 DNA sequence: TGTGCCATCAGTGACCACGGGGTAATCGAGACCCAGTACTTC.